These 21 T cell receptor beta chains originate from one sample sequenced in a study of T-cell reconstitution after alpha-beta-depleted transplantation in children. Construction of the TCRbeta library involved unique molecular identifiers. TCRdb called the PCR reads again in MiXCR, with one record for every CDR3 protein. The table has roughly 790,000 distinct CDR3 sequences, roughly 15% seen once. The sample here was PBMCs, mostly from graft donor cells, taken 360 days after TCRalphabeta/CD19-depleted stem cell transplant. These receptors were taken from a male patient younger than 18 who had a stem cell transplant for acute lymphoblastic leukemia, so the T cells may come from the graft donor.

The rearrangement joins TRBV12-3 or TRBV12-4 to TRBJ2-7; D unresolved. This CDR3 contains 13 residues. V was cut by 3 bases and J by 3 bases, with 9 bases left in between. This chain's CDR3 is CASSFRSRYEQYF. The CDR3 nucleotides are TGTGCCAGCAGTTTTAGGTCTCGCTACGAGCAGTACTTC.

Many counts were recorded for this clonotype. The J gene is TRBJ2-2, the V gene TRBV5-1; possibly TRBD2 for D (6 bases). CDR1 is SGHRS and CDR2 is YFSETQ in the germline V gene. V gave up 2 bases and J gave up 1 base, with 9 bases separating them. The CDR3 runs 15 residues. The CDR3 DNA reads TGCGCCAGCAGCTTAACTAGCCTGAACACCGGGGAGCTGTTTTTT. This gives the protein CASSLTSLNTGELFF.

V gene TRBV4-1 combines with J gene TRBJ2-7; D is ambiguous. The CDR3 is 17 residues long. Germline assignment: CDR1 MGHRA and CDR2 YSYEKL. V was trimmed by 0 bases and J by 5 bases, leaving 20 bases between them. The CDR3 reads CASSQETLSWVVNEQYF. CDR3 DNA sequence: TGCGCCAGCAGCCAAGAGACCCTCAGTTGGGTCGTGAACGAGCAGTACTTC.

The chain combines TRBV20-1 with TRBJ2-5; tentative D call: TRBD1 (7 bases). Germline lookup yields CDR1 DFQATT and CDR2 SNEGSKA (reference sequence). V lost 3 bases and J 5 bases, leaving 19 bases between the germline ends. The CDR3 runs to 15 residues. CDR3 in DNA: TGCAGTGCTAGGATCGAGGAGGGGGCTCTGGAGACCCAGTACTTC. Encoded protein: CSARIEEGALETQYF.

The chain employs TRBV20-1 and TRBJ1-2; D may be TRBD1 (6 bases). This CDR3 comprises 19 residues. The V end was cut by 0 bases, the J end by 0 bases, with 23 bases between. Looked up from germline, CDR1 is DFQATT and CDR2 is SNEGSKA (reference sequence). The CDR3 loop is CSARDLFGGSRLANYGYTF. The CDR3 bases are TGCAGTGCTAGAGATCTTTTCGGGGGCAGCCGTTTAGCTAACTATGGCTACACCTTC.

This clonotype was seen a few times. The chain uses TRBV6-5 and TRBJ1-2, with D hard to call. Per germline, CDR1 MNHEY and CDR2 SVGAGI. Trimming shortened V by 0 bases and J by 7 bases, and 18 bases separated the two germline ends. The CDR3 has 16 residues. Here the CDR3 reads CASSYSSGSRYAGYTF. CDR3 DNA sequence: TGTGCCAGCAGTTACTCGTCCGGGTCTCGCTATGCTGGCTACACCTTC.

The chain links TRBV29-1 to TRBJ1-2, with D perhaps matching TRBD1 (5 bases). Deletions cut 6 bases from V and 3 bases from J, with 11 bases between. This CDR3 is 12 amino acids long. The germline V gene encodes CDR1 SQVTM and CDR2 ANQGSEA. The CDR3 DNA follows: TGCAGCGTGACGGGGACGGACTATGGCTACACCTTC. Translating it yields CSVTGTDYGYTF.

This chain connects TRBV18 to TRBJ2-7; D is uncertain. This CDR3 region has 14 residues. Germline V gene sequence: CDR1 KGHSH, CDR2 LQKENI. V shed 0 bases and J shed 3 bases, with 9 bases lying between them. The CDR3 sequence: CASSPPNQDYEQYF. The CDR3 bases are TGTGCCAGCTCACCACCGAACCAGGACTACGAGCAGTACTTC.

With regard to this clonotype: Because the CDR3 is missing its conserved closing phenylalanine or tryptophan, this is likely a read error. CDR3 in amino acids: CASSPVQAGLTEAFY. CDR3 coding DNA: TGTGCCAGCAGTCCTGTGCAGGCGGGCCTCACTGAAGCTTTCTAT. The chain recombines TRBV27 with TRBJ1-1; D unclear. Germline assignment: CDR1 MNHEY and CDR2 SMNVEV (reference sequence). The CDR3 runs to 15 residues. V lost 5 bases, J lost 4 bases, and 17 bases lay in between.

This clonotype was recorded a few times. The chain recombines TRBV18 with TRBJ2-7; possibly TRBD1 for D (5 bases). V lost 5 bases, J lost 0 bases, and 14 bases lay in between. Germline V gene data show CDR1 as KGHSH and CDR2 as LQKENI. This CDR3 has 15 amino acids. The CDR3 coding sequence is TGTGCCAGCTCAGGAAAGGGGTCCAACTCCTACGAGCAGTACTTC. It codes for CASSGKGSNSYEQYF.

This clonotype was counted only a few times. The chain links TRBV30 to TRBJ1-1; D might be TRBD1 (5 bases). This CDR3 comprises 12 residues. Germline lookup yields CDR1 GTSNPN and CDR2 SVGIG (reference sequence). Trimming took off 4 bases at V and 8 bases at J, with 14 bases between the two ends. The CDR3 sequence: CAWNLGGEEAFF. Here the CDR3 DNA reads TGTGCCTGGAATTTAGGAGGGGAGGAAGCTTTCTTT.

On this clonotype: One end of the junction varies from germline; a read error may be responsible. The J gene is TRBJ2-7, the V gene TRBV12-3 or TRBV12-4; D not resolved. The CDR3 extends over 12 amino acids. The CDR3 sequence: CASSFGSGHPLF. The DNA of the CDR3 is TGTGCCAGCAGTTTCGGGTCTGGTCACCCCCTCTTC.

The rearrangement uses TRBV9 and TRBJ2-3; 7 positions match TRBD2. Losses at the gene ends were 0 bases for V and 3 bases for J; bases not matched to a gene: 7. CDR3 length: 16 amino acids. Germline CDR1 SGDLS, CDR2 YYNGEE. Written as DNA, the CDR3 is TGTGCCAGCAGCGTAGATAGCGGGCCGGGTACAGATACGCAGTATTTT. Residues: CASSVDSGPGTDTQYF. The whole variable domain, filled in from reference TRBV9 and TRBJ2-3, reads DSGVTQTPKHLITATGQRVTLRCSPRSGDLSVYWYQQSLDQGLQFLIQYYNGEERAKGNILERFSAQQFPDLHSELNLSSLELGDSALYFCASSVDSGPGTDTQYFGPGTRLTVL.

The genes are TRBV24-1 and TRBJ1-1; 7 bases map to TRBD1. The CDR3 is made up of 13 amino acids. From germline, CDR1 is KGHDR and CDR2 SFDVKD. Trimming removed 6 bases from V and 3 bases from J; junction bases left unmatched: 3. The CDR3 bases are TGTGCCACCAGTAAACAGGGGTACACTGAAGCTTTCTTT. It translates to CATSKQGYTEAFF.

This clonotype was seen a few times. The genes are TRBV29-1 and TRBJ2-5; 8 positions match TRBD1. V lost 4 bases and J lost 6; bases outside the gene matches: 4. The CDR3 is 12 residues long. Germline V gene lookup returns CDR1 SQVTM and CDR2 ANQGSEA. CDR3 loop: CSVAGQGKTQYF. The CDR3 coding sequence is TGCAGCGTTGCAGGACAGGGAAAGACCCAGTACTTC.

This clonotype was seen a handful of times. CDR3 in DNA: TGCGCCAGCAGCGGCGGACTAGCGGTCCGCTCCTACAATGAGCAGTTCTTC. This codes for CASSGGLAVRSYNEQFF. This sequence joins TRBV5-1 and TRBJ2-1, with 10 bases matching TRBD2. With 4 bases clipped from V and 0 bases from J, the junction kept 7 bases outside the gene matches. The CDR3 runs 17 residues. Germline assignment: CDR1 SGHRS and CDR2 YFSETQ.

The gene calls are TRBV4-1 and TRBJ2-3, with D perhaps TRBD2 (6 bases). V lost 4 bases and J 0 bases, leaving 20 bases between the germline ends. This CDR3 has 18 residues. In germline, CDR1 is MGHRA, CDR2 YSYEKL. This chain's CDR3 is CASSLLFYFGRSTDTQYF. CDR3 DNA: TGCGCCAGCAGCCTCCTCTTCTATTTCGGGAGAAGCACAGATACGCAGTATTTT.

V gene TRBV6-5 combines with J gene TRBJ2-3, with D unresolved. The V gene's germline CDR1 is MNHEY and CDR2 SVGAGI. The CDR3 loop spans 16 amino acids. V dropped 0 bases and J dropped 2 bases, with 12 bases sitting between them. CDR3 DNA sequence: TGTGCCAGCAGTTACTCGATCGCCACCTCCACAGATACGCAGTATTTT. It specifies CASSYSIATSTDTQYF.

This clonotype occurred a few times. The V and J genes are TRBV6-4 and TRBJ2-7, with TRBD1 as a possible D gene (6 bases). This CDR3 is built from 14 residues. V was pared by 4 bases and J by 3 bases, with 13 bases between. Germline-derived CDR1 and CDR2 are MRHNA and SNTAGT. CDR3 region: CASSGGQSHYEQYF. CDR3 in DNA: TGTGCCAGCAGTGGCGGACAGAGCCACTACGAGCAGTACTTC.

In the case of this clonotype: A junction end diverges from the germline sequence, so it may reflect a read error. The gene calls are TRBV6-1 and TRBJ1-1; TRBD1 matches at 12 bases. The CDR3 sequence is 17 residues long. Germline V CDR1 and CDR2: MNHNS, SASEGT. CDR3 DNA sequence: TGTGCCAGTTCTCCTCCGGGACAGGGGGCCTTGAAAACTGAAGCTTTCTTT. Its translation: CASSPPGQGALKTEAFF.

This clonotype has just a few counts. The rearrangement joins TRBV4-1 to TRBJ2-3; 7 positions match TRBD1. CDR3 length equals 15 residues. Germline V lookup: CDR1 MGHRA, CDR2 YSYEKL. The J segment lost 2 bases and the V segment lost 2 bases, leaving 4 bases of the junction unmatched. CDR3 amino acids: CASSQMGTATDTQYF. Here the CDR3 DNA reads TGCGCCAGCAGCCAAATGGGGACAGCCACAGATACGCAGTATTTT.